What follows are 4 T cell receptor beta chains derived from one specimen sequenced in a study of blood T cell repertoires in COVID-19. Clones were read by immunoSEQ multiplex PCR, and TCRdb kept only the in-frame ones, dropping some. The sample includes around 130,000 clones, about four fifths seen only once; the top ten take 18%. The sample was PBMCs or T cells enriched from blood (not recorded which). The receptor source for this set is a man in his thirties or forties who had recovered from COVID-19.

The chain links TRBV3-1 (or the pseudogene TRBV3-2) to TRBJ2-5, with 9 bases fitting TRBD1. CDR1 and CDR2 (germline): LGHDT, YNNKEL (reference sequence). V was pared by 0 bases and J by 5 bases, with 13 bases of the junction left unmatched. This CDR3 spans 18 amino acids. The chain's CDR3 is CASSQDNPSGQGRETQYF. The CDR3 nucleotides read TGTGCCAGCAGCCAAGATAATCCCTCGGGACAGGGAAGGGAGACCCAGTACTTC.

The chain employs TRBV28 and TRBJ1-2, with D unresolved. V was pared by 1 base and J by 3 bases, with 12 bases between. The germline gives CDR1 MDHEN, CDR2 SYDVKM. This CDR3 comprises 15 residues. In DNA, the CDR3 is TGTGCCAGCAGTTTATCCGTCCTATCTTACTATGGCTACACCTTC. Translating gives CASSLSVLSYYGYTF.

This chain connects TRBV6-1 to TRBJ2-7, with 7 positions matching TRBD2. V gave up 2 bases and J gave up 5 bases; unmatched junction bases: 12. The CDR3 covers 16 residues. The germline CDR1 and CDR2 sequences are MNHNS and SASEGT. Here the CDR3 DNA reads TGTGCCAGCAGTGAATCTCTGGCGGGGGTCAGCCACGAGCAGTACTTC. Protein: CASSESLAGVSHEQYF.

This clone has only a few counts. V and J are TRBV11-3 and TRBJ2-1; D ambiguous. Germline V gives CDR1 SGHNT, CDR2 YENEEA. Trimming pared 4 bases from V and 8 bases from J, leaving 15 bases between. The CDR3 loop spans 14 amino acids. The DNA of the CDR3 is TGTGCCAGCAGCTCAGTGGGCTCTTCTGATGAGCAGTTCTTC. It is translated as CASSSVGSSDEQFF.